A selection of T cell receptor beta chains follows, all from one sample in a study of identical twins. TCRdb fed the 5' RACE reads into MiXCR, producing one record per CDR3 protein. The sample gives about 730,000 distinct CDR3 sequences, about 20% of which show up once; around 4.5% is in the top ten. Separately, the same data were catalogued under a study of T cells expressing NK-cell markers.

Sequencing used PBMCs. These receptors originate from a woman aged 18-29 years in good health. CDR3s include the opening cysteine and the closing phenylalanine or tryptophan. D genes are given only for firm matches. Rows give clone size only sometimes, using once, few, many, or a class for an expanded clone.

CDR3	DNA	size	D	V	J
CATSFGITPNEQFF	TGTGCCACGAGCTTCGGGATCACCCCTAATGAGCAGTTCTTC	few	.	TRBV15	TRBJ2-1
CASIDSEYQETQYF	TGTGCCAGCATCGACAGCGAGTACCAAGAGACCCAGTACTTC	.	.	TRBV2	TRBJ2-5
CASSLRTGIYNEQFF	TGTGCCAGCAGTTTACGGACAGGGATCTACAATGAGCAGTTCTTC	many	TRBD1	TRBV12-3/TRBV12-4	TRBJ2-1
CASSYSATSGVNEQFF	TGTGCCAGCAGTTACTCGGCGACTAGCGGGGTCAATGAGCAGTTCTTC	few	TRBD2	TRBV6-5	TRBJ2-1
CSARGRFTDTQYF	TGCAGTGCTAGAGGTCGGTTCACAGATACGCAGTATTTT	.	.	TRBV20-1	TRBJ2-3
CASSLGAVNYGYTF	TGCGCCAGCAGCTTGGGGGCAGTCAACTATGGCTACACCTTC	few	.	TRBV5-1	TRBJ1-2
CASSTSSTYNEQFF	TGTGCCAGCAGTACTAGCTCCACTTACAATGAGCAGTTCTTC	few	.	TRBV12-3/TRBV12-4	TRBJ2-1
CASSLRRMNTEAFF	TGCGCCAGCAGCTTACGACGGATGAACACTGAAGCTTTCTTT	many	.	TRBV5-1	TRBJ1-1
CSVSTSEKNIQYF	TGCAGCGTTTCGACTAGCGAGAAAAACATTCAGTACTTC	few	TRBD2	TRBV29-1	TRBJ2-4
CARQEEGEQFF	TGTGCCAGACAGGAGGAGGGTGAGCAGTTCTTC	few	.	TRBV7-9	TRBJ2-1
CSVDTGNTEAFF	TGCAGCGTTGATACGGGGAACACTGAAGCTTTCTTT	few	.	TRBV29-1	TRBJ1-1
CASSTGRAVSHEQYF	TGCGCCAGCAGCACCGGGAGGGCCGTCTCGCACGAGCAGTACTTC	.	TRBD2	TRBV5-1	TRBJ2-7
CASSMGTGPGEQYF	TGTGCCAGCAGTATGGGGACAGGGCCTGGAGAGCAGTACTTC	many	TRBD1	TRBV2	TRBJ2-7
CSAERAVLAGGGNEQFF	TGCAGTGCGGAACGGGCGGTTTTAGCGGGGGGGGGGAATGAGCAGTTCTTC	.	TRBD2	TRBV20-1	TRBJ2-1
CASSSAITGELFF	TGTGCCAGCAGCTCCGCTATCACCGGGGAGCTGTTTTTT	few	.	TRBV7-6	TRBJ2-2
CSVARNQNTGELFF	TGCAGCGTTGCTCGGAACCAGAACACCGGGGAGCTGTTTTTT	.	.	TRBV29-1	TRBJ2-2
CSVPEQTGRFDTQYF	TGCAGCGTCCCCGAGCAGACAGGGAGGTTTGATACGCAGTATTTT	.	.	TRBV29-1	TRBJ2-3
CASSFRAGGINEQFF	TGTGCCAGCAGCTTTCGAGCGGGAGGAATAAATGAGCAGTTCTTC	few	TRBD2	TRBV5-4	TRBJ2-1
CASRLAGRTDTQYF	TGTGCCAGCAGACTAGCGGGTCGCACAGATACGCAGTATTTT	many	TRBD2	TRBV5-1	TRBJ2-3
CSAPSLGLGEQYF	TGCAGTGCGCCATCACTAGGACTCGGCGAGCAGTACTTC	.	.	TRBV20-1	TRBJ2-7